This T cell receptor (beta chain) was captured in a study of T cell repertoires in cytomegalovirus infection. Findings and caveats of the study: Carriage of CMV together with the relevant HLA was identifiable through cumulative public TCR beta family frequency.

Comments on this clonotype: Its antigen is still unknown.

Germline V gene sequence: CDR1 SGHVS, CDR2 FQNEAQ. The V and J ends lost 1 base and 0 bases respectively, with 15 bases between them. This CDR3 is built from 17 residues. TCRdb re-called the reads through MiXCR, storing one row per CDR3 protein. Seen here are some 54,000 distinct CDR3 sequences, 20% observed once, and the top ten hold roughly 77%. Material: CD8+ T cells from cultured PBMCs, obtained from culture after CMV antigen stimulation. The origin of this receptor is a human donor in good health (CMV status not recorded). Some clones in this sample may be carry-over from other donors' samples. The chain has TRBV7-8 and TRBJ1-1; no reliable D call. CDR3 amino acids: CASSLGRLPIMNTEAFF. The CDR3 nucleotides read TGTGCCAGCAGCTTAGGCCGTCTGCCAATCATGAACACTGAAGCTTTCTTT.